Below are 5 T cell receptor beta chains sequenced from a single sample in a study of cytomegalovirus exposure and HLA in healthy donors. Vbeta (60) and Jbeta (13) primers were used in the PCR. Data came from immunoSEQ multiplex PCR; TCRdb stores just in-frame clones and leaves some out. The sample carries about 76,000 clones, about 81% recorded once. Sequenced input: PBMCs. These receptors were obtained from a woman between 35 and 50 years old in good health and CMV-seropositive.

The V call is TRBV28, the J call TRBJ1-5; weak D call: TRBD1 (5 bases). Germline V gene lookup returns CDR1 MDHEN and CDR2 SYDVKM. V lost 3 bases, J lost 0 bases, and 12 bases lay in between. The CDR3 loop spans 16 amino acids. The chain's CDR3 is CASSFEGVGSNQPQHF. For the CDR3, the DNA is TGTGCCAGCAGTTTTGAAGGGGTCGGTAGCAATCAGCCCCAGCATTTT. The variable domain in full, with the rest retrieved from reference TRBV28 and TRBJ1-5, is DVKVTQSSRYLVKRTGEKVFLECVQDMDHENMFWYRQDPGLGLRLIYFSYDVKMKEKGDIPEGYSVSREKKERFSLILESASTNQTSMYLCASSFEGVGSNQPQHFGDGTRLSIL.

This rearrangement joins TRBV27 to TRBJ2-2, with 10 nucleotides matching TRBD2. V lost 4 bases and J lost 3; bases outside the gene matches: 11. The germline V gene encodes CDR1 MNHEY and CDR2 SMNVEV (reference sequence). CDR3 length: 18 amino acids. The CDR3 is CASSSGSGLAGDTGELFF. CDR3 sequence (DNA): TGTGCCAGCAGTTCAGGGTCGGGGCTAGCGGGGGACACCGGGGAGCTGTTTTTT.

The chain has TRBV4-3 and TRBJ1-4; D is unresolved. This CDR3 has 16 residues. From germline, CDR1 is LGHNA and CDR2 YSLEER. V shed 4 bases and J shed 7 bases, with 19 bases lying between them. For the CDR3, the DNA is TGCGCCAGCAGCCCCACCTGGGCCACCACCCCTGAAAAACTGTTTTTT. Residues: CASSPTWATTPEKLFF.

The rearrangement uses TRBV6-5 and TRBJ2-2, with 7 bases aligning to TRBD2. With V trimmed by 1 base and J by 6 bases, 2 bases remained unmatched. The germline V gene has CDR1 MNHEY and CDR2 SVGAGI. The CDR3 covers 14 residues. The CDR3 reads CASSYFGGAGELFF. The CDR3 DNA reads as TGTGCCAGCAGTTACTTTGGGGGGGCCGGGGAGCTGTTTTTT.

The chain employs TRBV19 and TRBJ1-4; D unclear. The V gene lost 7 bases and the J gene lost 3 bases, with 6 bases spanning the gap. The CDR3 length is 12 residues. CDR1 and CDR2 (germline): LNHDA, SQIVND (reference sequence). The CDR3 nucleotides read TGTGCCAGTACCGGGGCTAATGAAAAACTGTTTTTT. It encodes CASTGANEKLFF. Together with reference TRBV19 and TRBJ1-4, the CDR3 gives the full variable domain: DGGITQSPKYLFRKEGQNVTLSCEQNLNHDAMYWYRQDPGQGLRLIYYSQIVNDFQKGDIAEGYSVSREKKESFPLTVTSAQKNPTAFYLCASTGANEKLFFGSGTQLSVL.